This section outlines one T cell receptor beta chain sequence together with its context. From germline, CDR1 is ENHRY and CDR2 SYGVKD. The CDR3 length is 12 residues. Between the trimmed V and J ends, which lost 5 bases and 4 bases, there was a span of 9 bases. TCRdb analysed the RT-PCR reads with MiXCR anew, one entry per CDR3 protein. The sample shows about 1,900 distinct CDR3 sequences, less than 6% of them seen only once. The data were taken from a study of patients and donors after allogeneic stem cell transplantation. The receptor comes from a human donor who was either an allogeneic HSCT recipient or a stem cell or donor lymphocyte infusion donor (not recorded which). It is not recorded whose cells these are; they may come from a transplant donor. The sample comprised blood, either unsorted or a sorted T cell fraction (not recorded which). The chain links TRBV10-3 to TRBJ2-7; no reliable D call. The CDR3 here is CAISSAGYEQYF. As DNA, the CDR3 is TGTGCCATCAGTTCGGCAGGTTACGAGCAGTACTTC.